The 6 T cell receptor beta chains listed next were all sequenced from one sample in a study of blood T cells in healthy people across ages. Through a sample-barcoded 5' primer and a J-beta primer mix, a second PCR was run for roughly 7 to 12 cycles. TCRdb re-derived calls from the 5' RACE reads in MiXCR, one entry per CDR3 protein. The sample contains fewer than 2,000,000 distinct CDR3 sequences, around 40% of which appear only once. The sequenced material came from blood. Receptor source: a human donor in good health.

The rearrangement uses TRBV6-6 and TRBJ2-7, with 8 bases aligning to TRBD1. V gave up 6 bases and J gave up 4 bases; unmatched junction bases: 5. Germline lookup yields CDR1 MNHNY and CDR2 SVGAGI (reference sequence). The CDR3 spans 13 residues. The chain's CDR3 is CASRGQALYEQYF. DNA for the CDR3: TGTGCCAGCAGGGGACAGGCTCTATACGAGCAGTACTTC.

In its sample, this clonotype was seen a few times. The J gene is TRBJ2-1, the V gene TRBV9; 14 nucleotides agree with TRBD2. The CDR3 has 16 amino acids. The germline CDR1 and CDR2 sequences are SGDLS and YYNGEE. The V and J ends lost 4 bases and 9 bases, in that order; junction bases with no gene match: 9. CDR3 coding DNA: TGTGCCAGCAGCCCCCGGACTAGCGGGGGGTTGGGTGAGCAGTTCTTC. This sequence encodes CASSPRTSGGLGEQFF.

The table lists this clonotype with a few counts. The chain has TRBV4-3 and TRBJ2-6; no clear D gene. The CDR3 totals 17 residues. The germline CDR1 and CDR2 sequences are LGHNA and YSLEER. Trimming shortened V by 1 base and J by 1 base, and 11 bases separated the two germline ends. The CDR3, as DNA: TGCGCCAGCAGCCAAGGTGCAGGCTGGTCTGGGGCCAACGTCCTGACTTTC. Encoded protein: CASSQGAGWSGANVLTF.

At least ten counts were recorded for this clonotype. The J gene is TRBJ2-7, the V gene TRBV20-1; 8 bases fit TRBD1. The CDR3 is 14 residues long. Trimming took 6 bases from V and 2 from J; bases not matched to a gene: 9. The V gene's germline CDR1 is DFQATT and CDR2 SNEGSKA (reference sequence). The CDR3: CSALPGGRTYEQYF. As DNA, the CDR3 is TGCAGTGCCCTCCCAGGGGGCCGGACCTACGAGCAGTACTTC.

The V gene is TRBV5-1, the J gene TRBJ2-7; 7 nucleotides agree with TRBD1. The CDR3 covers 13 residues. Losses at the gene ends were 5 bases for V and 5 bases for J; bases not matched to a gene: 7. CDR1 and CDR2 from the germline V gene are SGHRS and YFSETQ. CDR3 in amino acids: CASRTAGTDEQYF. The CDR3 coding sequence is TGCGCCAGCAGGACCGCCGGGACAGACGAGCAGTACTTC.

V is TRBV6-1 and J is TRBJ2-1; D remains ambiguous. V was pared by 7 bases and J by 2 bases, with 15 bases between. Germline V lookup: CDR1 MNHNS, CDR2 SASEGT. This CDR3 has 15 amino acids. The CDR3 loop is CASTRSANTYNEQFF. CDR3 nucleotides: TGTGCCAGCACAAGGTCAGCCAATACCTACAATGAGCAGTTCTTC.